This T cell receptor beta chain was recovered during a study of blood T cell repertoires in COVID-19. TCRdb keeps only in-frame clones here, not all; method: immunoSEQ multiplex PCR. The sample has fewer than 110,000 clones; roughly 85% are singletons. The CDR3 totals 16 residues. Germline CDR1 MGHDK, CDR2 SYGVNS. V lost 5 bases, J lost 7 bases, and 21 bases lay in between. The clonotype originates from a woman in her seventies with active or convalescent COVID-19. The sample comprised peripheral blood. J is TRBJ2-1 and V is TRBV25-1; maybe TRBD1 (5 bases). The CDR3 here is CASSQNYRMGKNEQFF. The CDR3 nucleotides are TGTGCCAGCAGTCAAAATTACAGGATGGGTAAGAATGAGCAGTTCTTC.